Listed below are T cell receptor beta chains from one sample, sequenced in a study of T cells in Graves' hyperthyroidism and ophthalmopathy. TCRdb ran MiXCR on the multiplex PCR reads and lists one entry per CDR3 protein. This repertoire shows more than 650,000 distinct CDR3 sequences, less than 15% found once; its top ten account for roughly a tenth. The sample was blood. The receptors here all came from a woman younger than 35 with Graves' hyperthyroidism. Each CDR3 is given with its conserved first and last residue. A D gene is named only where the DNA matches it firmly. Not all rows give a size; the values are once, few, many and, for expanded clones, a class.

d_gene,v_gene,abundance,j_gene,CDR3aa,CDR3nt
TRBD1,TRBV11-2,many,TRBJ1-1,CASSFTGGAFTEAFF,TGTGCCAGCAGCTTTACAGGGGGCGCGTTCACTGAAGCTTTCTTT
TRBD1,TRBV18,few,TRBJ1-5,CASSPRDRGFAQPQHF,TGTGCCAGCTCACCACGGGACAGGGGGTTCGCCCAGCCCCAGCATTTT
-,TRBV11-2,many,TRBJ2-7,CASSPDPVDEQYF,TGTGCCAGCAGCCCCGATCCGGTGGACGAGCAGTACTTC
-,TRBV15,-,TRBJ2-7,CATSRGIVNEQYF,TGTGCCACCAGCAGAGGGATAGTCAATGAGCAGTACTTC
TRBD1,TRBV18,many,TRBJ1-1,CASSLTTGTGNTEAFF,TGTGCCAGCTCACTTACTACCGGGACAGGAAACACTGAAGCTTTCTTT
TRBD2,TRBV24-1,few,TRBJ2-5,CATSDFGLSGMETQYF,TGTGCCACCAGTGATTTCGGTCTTAGCGGGATGGAGACCCAGTACTTC
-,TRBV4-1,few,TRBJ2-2,CASSQVQATAGELFF,TGCGCCAGCAGCCAAGTTCAGGCGACCGCCGGGGAGCTGTTTTTT
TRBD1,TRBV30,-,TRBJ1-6,CAWSQGGNSPLHF,TGTGCCTGGAGTCAGGGGGGTAATTCACCCCTCCACTTT
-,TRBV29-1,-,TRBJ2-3,CSVEGPDNRGTDTQYF,TGCAGCGTTGAGGGGCCGGACAACCGAGGCACAGATACGCAGTATTTT
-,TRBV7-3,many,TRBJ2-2,CASSPRGDFGNTGELFF,TGTGCCAGCAGCCCCAGAGGTGACTTTGGGAACACCGGGGAGCTGTTTTTT
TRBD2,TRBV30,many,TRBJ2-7,CAWRGGLAGLYEQYF,TGTGCCTGGCGTGGTGGACTAGCGGGATTATACGAGCAGTACTTC
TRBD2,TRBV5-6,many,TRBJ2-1,CASSVRLAGSYNEQFF,TGTGCCAGCAGCGTGCGCCTAGCGGGATCCTACAATGAGCAGTTCTTC
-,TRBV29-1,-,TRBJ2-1,CSVERNNNEQFF,TGCAGCGTTGAGAGGAACAACAATGAGCAGTTCTTC
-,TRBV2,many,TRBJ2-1,CASSEIAALSRRGNEQFF,TGTGCCAGCAGTGAGATCGCGGCACTTTCACGACGGGGCAATGAGCAGTTCTTC
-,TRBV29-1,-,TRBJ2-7,CSVEDQYSYEQYF,TGCAGCGTTGAAGATCAGTACTCCTACGAGCAGTACTTC
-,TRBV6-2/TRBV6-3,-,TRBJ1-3,CASSYLVTDSGNTIYF,TGTGCCAGCAGTTATCTGGTGACCGACTCTGGAAACACCATATATTTT
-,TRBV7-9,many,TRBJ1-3,CASRPTGNTIYF,TGTGCCAGCAGACCCACAGGAAACACCATATATTTT
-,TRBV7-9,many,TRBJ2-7,CASSLDPGDEQYF,TGTGCCAGCAGCTTAGACCCGGGTGACGAGCAGTACTTC
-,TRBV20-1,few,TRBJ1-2,CSAVTSSLLIVGYTF,TGCAGTGCTGTCACATCAAGCCTGCTCATCGTCGGCTACACCTTC
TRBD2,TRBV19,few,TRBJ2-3,CASKGTREDTQYF,TGTGCCAGTAAGGGGACTAGGGAAGATACGCAGTATTTT
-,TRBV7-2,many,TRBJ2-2,CASSLRAEPAGELFF,TGTGCCAGCAGCCTGCGAGCCGAACCAGCCGGGGAGCTGTTTTTT
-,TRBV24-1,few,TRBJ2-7,CATSDLARPYEQYF,TGTGCCACCAGTGATTTGGCGAGACCCTACGAGCAGTACTTC
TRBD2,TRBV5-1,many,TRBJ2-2,CASSLSGSSLNTGELFF,TGCGCCAGCAGCTTAAGCGGGAGTTCCCTGAACACCGGGGAGCTGTTTTTT
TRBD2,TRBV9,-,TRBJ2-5,CASSFWEGETQYF,TGTGCCAGCAGCTTCTGGGAGGGAGAGACCCAGTACTTC
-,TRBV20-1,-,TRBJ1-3,CSASMGSGNTIYF,TGCAGTGCTAGTATGGGCTCTGGAAACACCATATATTTT
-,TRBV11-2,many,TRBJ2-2,CASSRTITGELFF,TGTGCCAGCAGCCGGACTATTACCGGGGAGCTGTTTTTT
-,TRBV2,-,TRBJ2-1,CASSEIRGLSSYNEQFF,TGTGCCAGCAGTGAAATCCGGGGGTTGAGCTCCTACAATGAGCAGTTCTTC
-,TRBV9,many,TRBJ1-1,CASSVEQGLTTEAFF,TGTGCCAGCAGCGTAGAACAGGGATTGACCACTGAAGCTTTCTTT
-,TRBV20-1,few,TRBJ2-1,CSARGAVDEQFF,TGCAGTGCCAGGGGAGCGGTCGATGAGCAGTTCTTC
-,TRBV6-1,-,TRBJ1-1,CASSEVSTEAFF,TGTGCCAGCAGCGAAGTAAGCACTGAAGCTTTCTTT
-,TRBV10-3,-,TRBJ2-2,CAIRPNTGELFF,TGTGCCATCCGGCCCAACACCGGGGAGCTGTTTTTT
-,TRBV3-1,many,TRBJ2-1,CASRLRGVPYNEQFF,TGTGCCAGCAGACTCCGTGGGGTCCCTTACAATGAGCAGTTCTTC
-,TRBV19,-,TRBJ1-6,CASSTRTPPRGSPLHF,TGTGCCAGTAGTACGCGGACTCCCCCAAGGGGCTCACCCCTCCACTTT
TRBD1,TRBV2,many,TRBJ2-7,CASLRGTGVYEQYF,TGTGCCAGCCTCAGGGGGACAGGGGTTTACGAGCAGTACTTC
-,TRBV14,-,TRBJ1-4,CASSQDAEVDEKLFF,TGTGCCAGCAGCCAAGACGCCGAGGTGGATGAAAAACTGTTTTTT
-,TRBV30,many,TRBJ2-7,CAWAGSRYEQYF,TGTGCCTGGGCTGGGTCTCGCTACGAGCAGTACTTC
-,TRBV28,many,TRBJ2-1,CASQGASAYNEQFF,TGTGCCAGCCAAGGGGCTAGCGCTTACAATGAGCAGTTCTTC
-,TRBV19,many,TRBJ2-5,CASSSTLQETQYF,TGTGCCAGTAGTTCGACACTTCAAGAGACCCAGTACTTC
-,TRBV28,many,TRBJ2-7,CASSLGNSGYYEQYF,TGTGCCAGCAGTTTAGGGAACAGCGGGTACTACGAGCAGTACTTC
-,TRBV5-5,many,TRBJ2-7,CASSLLPESYEQYF,TGTGCCAGCAGCTTGCTTCCTGAATCCTACGAGCAGTACTTC
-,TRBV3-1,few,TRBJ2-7,CASSQDPPDNPPYEQYF,TGTGCCAGCAGCCAAGACCCCCCGGACAATCCCCCCTACGAGCAGTACTTC
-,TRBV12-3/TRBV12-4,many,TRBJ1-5,CASSILRAGGTSNQPQHF,TGTGCCAGCAGCATCCTCCGCGCAGGTGGAACTAGCAATCAGCCCCAGCATTTT
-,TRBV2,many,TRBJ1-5,CASSEGALEPQHF,TGTGCCAGCAGTGAGGGGGCCCTGGAGCCCCAGCATTTT
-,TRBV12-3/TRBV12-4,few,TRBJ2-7,CASSLQGYYEQYF,TGTGCCAGCAGTTTGCAGGGGTACTACGAGCAGTACTTC
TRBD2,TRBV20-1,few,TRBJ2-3,CSARDWSSGPPGADTQYF,TGCAGTGCTAGAGATTGGTCTAGCGGGCCCCCGGGGGCAGATACGCAGTATTTT
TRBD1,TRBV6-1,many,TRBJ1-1,CASKLTGEMNTEAFF,TGTGCCAGCAAGTTAACAGGGGAGATGAACACTGAAGCTTTCTTT
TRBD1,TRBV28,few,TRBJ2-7,CASSSNRGICEQYF,TGTGCCAGCAGTTCAAACAGGGGGATCTGCGAGCAGTACTTC
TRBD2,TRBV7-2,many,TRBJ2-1,CASSQGLVGNEQFF,TGTGCCAGCAGCCAAGGACTAGTGGGGAATGAGCAGTTCTTC
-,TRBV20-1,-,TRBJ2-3,CSARGLTLFTDTQYF,TGCAGTGCCCGGGGGCTCACCCTATTCACAGATACGCAGTATTTT
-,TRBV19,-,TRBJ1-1,CASSFTGYTEAFF,TGTGCCAGTAGTTTTACCGGATACACTGAAGCTTTCTTT
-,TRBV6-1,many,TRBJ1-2,CASSPLVGPLLSSYGYTF,TGTGCCAGCAGTCCTTTGGTAGGACCGCTATTATCGTCCTATGGCTACACCTTC